This T cell receptor (beta chain) comes out of a study of long-term antiretroviral therapy in people with HIV. DNA was extracted from approximately 1-10 million thawed cryopreserved PBMC. Concerning this clone itself: What it recognizes is unknown.

Researchers ran immunoSEQ v3.0 at survey level. The method was immunoSEQ multiplex PCR; TCRdb's version includes in-frame clones alone and lacks a portion of them. Of 20,000 to 25,000 clones listed, 80% to 85% are singletons. Notes on the study in general: Older ART regimens may have been in use when blood was drawn between about 2004 and 2018. Increased diversity was seen after ART, yet it remained lower than in transplant donor controls. Absence of data on ART adherence, viral resistance or therapy changes was noted.

The CDR3 has 14 residues. Trimming shortened V by 2 bases and J by 11 bases, and 18 bases separated the two germline ends. Germline CDR1 and CDR2: MNHEY and SVGAGI. The clonotype comes from a woman between 45 and 65 years old with HIV. The rearrangement uses TRBV6-5 and TRBJ1-1, with D perhaps TRBD1 (5 bases). The sequences come from unsorted PBMCs, collected 1.9 years after starting antiretroviral therapy. CDR3 sequence (DNA): TGTGCCAGCAGTTACCGGGACCGGATTTGGAGGGCTTTCTTT. Translated: CASSYRDRIWRAFF.